These 3 T cell receptor beta chains were all obtained from the same sample, sequenced in a study of CD8 T cells in ankylosing spondylitis. Findings of the study overall: A motif of fewer than ten highly homologous TCR beta variants was seen as apparently characteristic of ankylosing spondylitis blood.

No antigen has been assigned to these receptors. TCRdb re-analysed the 5' RACE reads in MiXCR, keeping a single row per CDR3 protein. The table includes approximately 440,000 distinct CDR3 sequences, roughly 17% detected once. Sequences were obtained from blood, either unsorted or a sorted T cell fraction (not recorded which). Receptors were obtained from a male donor with ankylosing spondylitis.

The V gene is TRBV2, the J gene TRBJ2-3; TRBD2 agrees at 8 bases. V shed 9 bases and J 2 bases; nucleotides not matched to a gene: 7. In germline, CDR1 is SNHLY, CDR2 FYNNEI. This CDR3 region has 14 residues. This CDR3 reads CASRVAGLTDTQYF. CDR3 DNA: TGTGCCAGTCGGGTAGCGGGACTCACAGATACGCAGTATTTT.

The rearrangement links TRBV5-1 to TRBJ2-7, with D perhaps being TRBD1 or TRBD2 (5 bases each). The V end was cut by 4 bases, the J end by 4 bases, with 21 bases between. This CDR3 comprises 16 residues. Germline V gene lookup returns CDR1 SGHRS and CDR2 YFSETQ. For the CDR3, the DNA is TGCGCCAGCAGCACGAGCGTGCAGGGCGAGGGTTACGAGCAGTACTTC. Translated: CASSTSVQGEGYEQYF.

At least ten counts were recorded for this clonotype. The gene calls are TRBV7-2 and TRBJ1-2; TRBD1 matches 7 bases. CDR1 is SGHTA, CDR2 FQGNSA, per germline. With 1 base clipped from V and 2 bases from J, the junction kept 1 base outside the gene matches. The CDR3 length is 14 residues. CDR3 sequence reads: CASSLVRGNYGYTF. The CDR3 DNA reads TGTGCCAGCAGCTTAGTCAGGGGGAACTATGGCTACACCTTC.